This T cell receptor beta chain is drawn from a study of control samples from healthy donors and cancer patients. Here immunoSEQ multiplex PCR was the method, and the copy in TCRdb shows in-frame clones only, minus some. Of roughly 100,000 clones in the sample, around 89% were seen once. This CDR3 contains 12 residues. The V and J ends lost 4 bases and 5 bases respectively, with 6 bases between them. From germline, CDR1 is PRHDT and CDR2 FYEKMQ (reference sequence). The genes are TRBV13 and TRBJ1-5; D is ambiguous. What was sequenced was PBMCs. This receptor was taken from a man in his sixties with lung cancer. The CDR3 spells CASSSGDQPQHF. For the CDR3, the DNA is TGTGCCAGCAGCTCAGGAGATCAGCCCCAGCATTTT.